This record covers a single T cell receptor beta chain. Its matching antigen is unknown. This entry belongs to a study of human thymus T cells. General observations from the study: Thymic and blood repertoires seemed to favor certain V and J genes. Related studies noted strongly shared thymic repertoires across unrelated people.

Generated by immunoSEQ multiplex PCR, the TCRdb table keeps only in-frame clones and is missing some. In the table there are around 120,000 clones, 90% to 95% of which are singletons. Thymic material originated from resections removed in the course of corrective heart surgery. It was healthy Finnish infants having corrective surgery for congenital heart defects who were the donors. This receptor was obtained from a boy under two years old with a congenital heart defect but otherwise immunologically healthy. Specimen: thymus tissue.

This CDR3 reads CASGFRKGSNEQYF. The CDR3 DNA reads TGTGCTAGTGGTTTCCGTAAGGGTTCGAACGAGCAGTACTTC. The chain uses TRBV12-5 and TRBJ2-7; no firm D call. The CDR3 contains 14 residues. The germline V gene encodes CDR1 LGHNT and CDR2 FRNRAP. Trimming removed 3 bases from V and 5 bases from J, with 14 bases in between.